This TCR beta chain stems from a study of Ad26.COV2.S vaccination and SARS-CoV-2 variants. CDR3 length: 15 amino acids. The germline gives CDR1 WSHSY, CDR2 SAAADI. The junction had 8 bases not matched to a gene; V was cut back by 7 bases and J by 3 bases. The repertoire was sequenced with immunoSEQ multiplex PCR; TCRdb's copy has only in-frame clones and lacks some. The data contain hundreds of thousands of clones, around 92% of them singletons. Regarding treatment: roughly 19 received Ad26.COV2.S at low or high dose, single or two shots; about 5 received placebo; per-sample allocation not given. The investigators took samples on day 63 after the first vaccine or placebo injection. Cohort 1b enrolled adults aged 18-55 years in Boston. Ad26 vector vaccine expressed Wuhan-strain SARS-CoV-2 spike.

Sample: peripheral blood, taken in a trial of Ad26.COV2.S vaccine versus placebo. V is TRBV10-2 and J is TRBJ2-1, with 8 bases matching TRBD1. This clonotype was obtained from a person between 18 and 65 years old who received the Ad26.COV2.S COVID-19 vaccine or a placebo. The DNA of the CDR3 is TGCGCCAGCATCCCGCAGGGGGCCAACTACAATGAGCAGTTCTTC. Translated, it gives CASIPQGANYNEQFF.